This TCR beta chain emerged from a study of T cells in localized non-small cell lung cancer. The length of the CDR3 is 13 residues. Trimming stripped 6 bases from V and 3 bases from J, with 9 bases between. Germline V lookup: CDR1 LNHDA, CDR2 SQIVND (reference sequence). Clones were sequenced by immunoSEQ multiplex PCR, and TCRdb holds only the in-frame ones, with some missing. Here the sample spans some 11,000 clones, roughly 29% being singletons. The chain employs TRBV19 and TRBJ1-5; D perhaps matches TRBD1 (6 bases). Sequences were derived from lung tumor tissue, sampled before any cancer treatment. The receptor's source is a man aged 40 to 70 with stage I lung adenocarcinoma. This CDR3 is CASRRQDNQPQHF. CDR3 coding DNA: TGTGCCAGTAGACGACAGGACAATCAGCCCCAGCATTTT.